One sample yielded the 14 T cell receptor beta chains listed below, sequenced in a study of blood T cell repertoires in COVID-19. Sequencing used immunoSEQ multiplex PCR; TCRdb keeps in-frame clones, though not all of them. The table includes 200,000 to 250,000 clones, about 87% detected once. Sequenced material: PBMCs or T cells enriched from blood (not recorded which). The receptor set was obtained from a woman between 45 and 60 years old who had recovered from COVID-19.

V usage is TRBV5-6 and J usage is TRBJ2-7; 10 bases are shared with TRBD1. J lost 4 bases, V lost 3 bases, and 4 bases had no gene match. Germline loops: CDR1 SGHDT, CDR2 YYEEEE. The CDR3 runs 14 residues. The CDR3 here is CASSYGTGVYEQYF. The CDR3 nucleotides read TGTGCCAGCAGCTACGGGACAGGGGTTTACGAGCAGTACTTC.

V gene TRBV27 combines with J gene TRBJ2-2; TRBD1 matches at 7 bases. Trimming at V came to 6 bases and at J to 8 bases, leaving 21 bases not matched to a gene. Looked up from germline, CDR1 is MNHEY and CDR2 is SMNVEV (reference sequence). The CDR3 is 18 residues long. The CDR3 region is CASSRSVPTGLGSGELFF. The CDR3 DNA sequence: TGTGCCAGCAGCCGAAGCGTGCCGACAGGGTTGGGATCTGGGGAGCTGTTTTTT.

V is TRBV27 and J is TRBJ2-2; tentatively, D is TRBD1 (6 bases). Germline V gives CDR1 MNHEY, CDR2 SMNVEV (reference sequence). The CDR3 consists of 14 residues. Trimming pared 4 bases from V and 1 base from J, leaving 7 bases between. CDR3 DNA sequence: TGTGCCAGCAGTTGGGGGCGGAACACCGGGGAGCTGTTTTTT. Protein product: CASSWGRNTGELFF.

This rearrangement joins TRBV27 to TRBJ1-2; 8 bases match TRBD1. The CDR3 is 16 residues long. V dropped 7 bases and J dropped 0; count of bases not matched to a gene: 10. Germline assignment: CDR1 MNHEY and CDR2 SMNVEV (reference sequence). The CDR3 nucleotides are TGTGCCAGCACCGCAGGGGGCAACCAAGCTAACTATGGCTACACCTTC. Its translation: CASTAGGNQANYGYTF.

V and J are TRBV4-3 and TRBJ2-7, with 10 bases identical to TRBD2. In germline, CDR1 is LGHNA, CDR2 YSLEER. Losses at the gene ends were 3 bases for V and 2 bases for J; bases not matched to a gene: 7. The CDR3 is 16 residues long. The CDR3 nucleotides are TGCGCCAGCAGCCAGGGTCTAGCGGGAGTACCCTACGAGCAGTACTTC. Translated, it gives CASSQGLAGVPYEQYF.

V is TRBV18 and J is TRBJ2-7, with D possibly being TRBD1 (6 bases). The CDR3 is 15 residues long. V was clipped by 2 bases and J by 0 bases, with 11 bases between them. Per the germline V gene, CDR1 is KGHSH and CDR2 is LQKENI. The chain's CDR3 is CASSPNRDFSYEQYF. DNA of the CDR3: TGTGCCAGCTCACCAAACAGGGATTTCTCCTACGAGCAGTACTTC.

The chain combines TRBV7-9 with TRBJ1-5, with unresolved D. There are 14 residues in the CDR3. The ends were cut back, 0 bases at V and 4 bases at J, with 7 bases in the middle. Germline V gene lookup returns CDR1 SEHNR and CDR2 FQNEAQ (reference sequence). CDR3 in amino acids: CASSLAGRNQPQHF. In DNA form, the CDR3 reads TGTGCCAGCAGCTTAGCGGGGAGAAATCAGCCCCAGCATTTT.

Concerning this clone itself: A junction end diverges from the germline sequence, so it may reflect a read error. The chain links TRBV18 to TRBJ1-1; tentative D call: TRBD1 (5 bases). Germline-derived CDR1 and CDR2 are KGHSH and LQKENI. The CDR3 totals 16 residues. CDR3 sequence: CASSPQLGGATGEAFF. CDR3 nucleotide sequence: TGTGCCAGCTCTCCACAGCTCGGAGGGGCAACTGGTGAAGCTTTCTTT.

J is TRBJ1-1 and V is TRBV7-8; D call uncertain. This CDR3 has 12 residues. From germline, CDR1 is SGHVS and CDR2 FQNEAQ. The V end was cut by 2 bases, the J end by 12 bases, with 13 bases between. Here the CDR3 DNA reads TGTGCCAGCAGCTTATTGGCAGACATTACTTTCTTT. Translated, it gives CASSLLADITFF.

The J gene is TRBJ2-1, the V gene TRBV14; 8 bases are a match to TRBD1. The CDR3 extends over 18 amino acids. J was trimmed by 7 bases and V by 2 bases; bases with no gene match: 16. Germline V CDR1 and CDR2: SGHDN, FVKESK. The DNA of the CDR3 is TGTGCCAGCAGCCAACAGACGCCGGGACAGGAGGCTGGGAATGAGCAGTTCTTC. Its protein product is CASSQQTPGQEAGNEQFF.

J is TRBJ1-6 and V is TRBV6-1; 8 bases match TRBD1. The V and J ends lost 2 bases and 9 bases, in that order; junction bases with no gene match: 9. From germline, CDR1 is MNHNS and CDR2 SASEGT. CDR3 size: 16 residues. CDR3 sequence reads: CASSENPGGVSSPLHF. CDR3 bases: TGTGCCAGCAGTGAAAACCCAGGGGGCGTTAGTTCACCCCTCCACTTT.

The chain uses TRBV4-2 and TRBJ2-7; perhaps TRBD2 as D (6 bases). The CDR3 sequence is 15 residues long. Deletions cut 1 base from V and 2 bases from J, with 12 bases between. The germline CDR1 and CDR2 sequences are LGHNA and YNFKEQ. DNA for the CDR3: TGTGCCAGCAGCCAAGGTCGGGACTTCCCCTACGAGCAGTACTTC. Protein product: CASSQGRDFPYEQYF.

This chain connects TRBV9 to TRBJ2-7, with 7 bases fitting TRBD2. Germline assignment: CDR1 SGDLS and CDR2 YYNGEE. The CDR3 covers 14 residues. J lost 0 bases, V lost 0 bases, and 0 bases had no gene match. DNA of the CDR3: TGTGCCAGCAGCGTAGGCGGGAGCTCCTACGAGCAGTACTTC. As protein: CASSVGGSSYEQYF.

The CDR3 protein is CASSFQAGTDTQYF. Written as DNA, the CDR3 is TGTGCCAGCAGCTTTCAAGCGGGAACAGATACGCAGTATTTT. J is TRBJ2-3 and V is TRBV7-2; 7 nucleotides match TRBD2. V lost 3 bases to trimming and J lost 3 bases; unmatched junction nucleotides: 3. The CDR3 covers 14 residues. The germline CDR1 and CDR2 sequences are SGHTA and FQGNSA.